Listed below are T cell receptor beta chains from one sample, sequenced in a study of OX40 agonist ivuxolimab in advanced cancers. This table comes from immunoSEQ multiplex PCR, and its TCRdb copy is limited to in-frame clones, with some not included. The sample lists about 71,000 clones, around nine tenths seen once, with approximately 2.1% in the top ten. The sample was CD4+ or CD8+ T cells sorted from blood, taken in a trial of the OX40 agonist ivuxolimab. The receptors originated from an adult with an advanced solid tumor such as melanoma, head and neck, liver or kidney cancer. The CDR3 runs from the conserved cysteine through the conserved F or W. A D gene is named only where the DNA matches it firmly. Size values are once, few and many counts, or a class for expanded clones, and some rows have none.

j_call d_call v_call clone_size cdr3_aa cdr3_nt
TRBJ1-5 TRBD1 TRBV19 once CASRRQGAGQPQHF TGTGCCAGTAGGCGACAGGGGGCAGGGCAGCCCCAGCATTTT
TRBJ2-2 . TRBV6-5 . CASSYSDPGELFF TGTGCCAGCAGTTACTCGGATCCCGGGGAGCTGTTTTTT
TRBJ2-1 . TRBV5-4 . CASSFPQAEQFF TGTGCCAGCAGCTTCCCCCAGGCTGAGCAGTTCTTC
TRBJ2-1 . TRBV4-2 . CASSQHNEQFF TGTGCCAGCAGCCAACACAATGAGCAGTTCTTC
TRBJ2-5 TRBD2 TRBV5-5 . CASSLAAGANGETQYF TGTGCCAGCAGCTTGGCGGCGGGAGCCAACGGAGAGACCCAGTACTTC
TRBJ2-7 TRBD1 TRBV2 . CASSQGTGAYEQYF TGTGCCAGCAGTCAGGGGACAGGGGCCTACGAGCAGTACTTC
TRBJ2-1 . TRBV5-1 . CASSLTLDPYNEQFF TGCGCCAGCAGCTTGACCTTAGATCCCTACAATGAGCAGTTCTTC
TRBJ2-3 TRBD2 TRBV2 . CASTQLAGGADTQYF TGTGCCAGCACCCAACTAGCGGGGGGTGCAGATACGCAGTATTTT
TRBJ2-5 . TRBV6-6 . CASSYDWETQYF TGTGCCAGCAGTTATGACTGGGAGACCCAGTACTTC
TRBJ1-4 . TRBV5-1 . CASSPRPGEKLFF TGCGCCAGCAGCCCCAGACCGGGCGAAAAACTGTTTTTT
TRBJ2-2 TRBD1 TRBV4-3 . CASSRDRVLTGELFF TGCGCCAGCAGCCGGGACAGGGTTTTAACCGGGGAGCTGTTTTTT
TRBJ1-1 . TRBV9 . CASSVDGRENTEAFF TGTGCCAGCAGCGTAGACGGCAGGGAGAACACTGAAGCTTTCTTT
TRBJ2-7 . TRBV5-5 . CASSSMGSIAYEQYF TGTGCCAGCAGCTCCATGGGAAGCATCGCCTACGAGCAGTACTTC
TRBJ2-7 . TRBV20-1 . CSGRGNEQYF TGCAGTGGCCGGGGAAACGAGCAGTACTTC
TRBJ2-5 . TRBV9 . CASSSSGSAPQETQYF TGTGCCAGCAGCTCTTCCGGGAGCGCCCCTCAAGAGACCCAGTACTTC